The 23 T cell receptor beta chains listed next were all sequenced from one sample in a study of low-dose radiotherapy and immunotherapy resistance in tumors. Specified time point: before trial treatment. TRAV and TRBV primers primed cDNA for both TCRalpha and TCRbeta. TCR amplification used 15 to 20 PCR cycles, a constant-region primer and a V-primer adapter. TCRdb re-derived calls from the reads in MiXCR, one entry per CDR3 protein. The sample includes 45,000 to 75,000 distinct CDR3 sequences, under 30% of them seen just once. Source: PBMCs, taken before treatment. The receptor source for this set is a male donor with prostate cancer.

This clonotype was recorded many times. CDR3 residues: CASSYDPGGLEQYF. The CDR3 DNA sequence: TGTGCCAGCAGCTACGATCCGGGGGGTCTCGAGCAGTACTTC. V and J are TRBV6-5 and TRBJ2-7; 7 positions match TRBD2. CDR3 length: 14 residues. Germline trimming cut 6 bases from V and 6 bases from J; bases unmatched to any gene: 11. CDR1 is MNHEY, CDR2 SVGAGI, per germline.

This chain uses TRBV10-3 with TRBJ2-7; 8 nucleotides match TRBD1. The CDR3 covers 18 residues. Germline CDR1 reads ENHRY; CDR2 reads SYGVKD. The junction had 17 bases not matched to a gene; V was cut back by 0 bases and J by 7 bases. CDR3 sequence (DNA): TGTGCCATCAGTGAGTCGCGGCCAGGGACAGGCGGCCAGGGAGAGCAGTACTTC. It specifies CAISESRPGTGGQGEQYF.

This clonotype was picked up many times. The chain is built from TRBV5-5 and TRBJ1-1; D is possibly TRBD1 (5 bases). Trimming removed 2 bases at V and 0 bases at J, with 11 bases between. Germline-derived CDR1 and CDR2 are SGHKS and YYEKEE (reference sequence). The length of the CDR3 is 15 residues. This chain's CDR3 is CASSFQDSMNTEAFF. The CDR3 DNA is TGTGCCAGCAGCTTTCAAGACAGCATGAACACTGAAGCTTTCTTT.

This clonotype was detected a few times. This chain uses TRBV28 with TRBJ2-7, with D possibly matching TRBD1 (6 bases). V gave up 10 bases and J gave up 0 bases, with 13 bases separating them. The CDR3 is 13 residues long. Germline assignment: CDR1 MDHEN and CDR2 SYDVKM. The CDR3 loop reads CAIRRGASYEQYF. CDR3 sequence (DNA): TGTGCCATCCGCAGGGGAGCCTCCTACGAGCAGTACTTC.

The chain carries TRBV7-2 and TRBJ1-5; possibly TRBD1 for D (5 bases). The CDR3 is 14 amino acids. Deletions cut 1 base from V and 4 bases from J, with 8 bases between. CDR1 SGHTA and CDR2 FQGNSA come from the germline V gene. CDR3 bases: TGTGCCAGCAGCTTAGGGGGGATGAATCAGCCCCAGCATTTT. Residues: CASSLGGMNQPQHF.

At least ten counts were recorded for this clonotype. V and J are TRBV19 and TRBJ1-5, with TRBD1 matching 10 bases. Germline trimming cut 5 bases from V and 9 bases from J; bases unmatched to any gene: 10. This CDR3 region has 15 residues. The germline CDR1 and CDR2 sequences are LNHDA and SQIVND (reference sequence). In DNA, the CDR3 is TGTGCCAGTAGTTCCCGGGACAGGGGCAGTAGGCCCCAGCATTTT. Its translation is CASSSRDRGSRPQHF.

This clonotype has ten or more counts. The V and J genes are TRBV21-1 and TRBJ1-6; TRBD1, the D gene given by the table, was not confirmed from the DNA. TRBV21-1 is described as a pseudogene. The CDR3 extends over 12 amino acids. CDR3 loop: CAAPGHNSPLHF. Here the CDR3 DNA reads TGTGCCGCCCCGGGACATAATTCACCCCTCCACTTT.

This chain links TRBV6-6 with TRBJ2-2; D is perhaps TRBD2 (5 bases). V was cut by 0 bases and J by 7 bases, with 15 bases left in between. The CDR3 runs to 16 residues. CDR1 is MNHNY and CDR2 is SVGAGI in the germline V gene (reference sequence). The CDR3 protein is CASSYSTGKPNGELFF. DNA of the CDR3: TGTGCCAGCAGTTACTCTACGGGAAAACCCAACGGGGAGCTGTTTTTT.

This clonotype has a count of ten or more. The J gene is TRBJ1-1, the V gene TRBV18; 9 positions agree with TRBD1. CDR1 and CDR2 (germline): KGHSH, LQKENI. J gave up 8 bases and V 3 bases, and 7 bases lay outside the gene matches. The CDR3 is 14 amino acids. In nucleotides, the CDR3 is TGTGCCAGCTCACCTGGGACAGGGAGGGCGGAAGCTTTCTTT. Translating it yields CASSPGTGRAEAFF.

In this sample, this clonotype turned up many times. The chain combines TRBV20-1 with TRBJ2-5; 14 bases map to TRBD2. This CDR3 contains 15 residues. Germline V gene data show CDR1 as DFQATT and CDR2 as SNEGSKA (reference sequence). Trimming at V came to 6 bases and at J to 5 bases, leaving 8 bases not matched to a gene. CDR3 nucleotide sequence: TGCAGTGCGGGAAGACTAGCGGGAGGGGAGGAGACCCAGTACTTC. This translates into CSAGRLAGGEETQYF.

This clonotype is classed as medium-sized (0.01 to 0.1%). The V and J genes are TRBV28 and TRBJ1-4; D may be TRBD1 (6 bases). Germline V gene data show CDR1 as MDHEN and CDR2 as SYDVKM. The V and J ends lost 5 bases and 2 bases respectively, with 9 bases between them. The CDR3 is 14 amino acids. The CDR3 region has the DNA TGTGCCAGCAGTAAGCAGGGGACTAATGAAAAACTGTTTTTT. This codes for CASSKQGTNEKLFF.

This clonotype was observed at least ten times. J is TRBJ2-5 and V is TRBV28, with no clear D. This CDR3 is 11 amino acids long. Trimming took 7 bases from V and 3 from J, leaving 6 bases between them. The V gene's germline CDR1 is MDHEN and CDR2 SYDVKM. Written as DNA, the CDR3 is TGTGCCAGCATTGGGGAAGAGACCCAGTACTTC. This encodes CASIGEETQYF.

This clonotype appeared many times. V gene TRBV9 combines with J gene TRBJ2-2; no definite D call. Germline CDR1 SGDLS, CDR2 YYNGEE. The CDR3 extends over 12 amino acids. Trimming took off 3 bases at V and 3 bases at J, with 3 bases between the two ends. In nucleotides, the CDR3 is TGTGCCAGCAGCGGGGACACCGGGGAGCTGTTTTTT. Encoded protein: CASSGDTGELFF. The full variable domain, in which reference TRBV9 and TRBJ2-2 provide the parts outside the CDR3, is DSGVTQTPKHLITATGQRVTLRCSPRSGDLSVYWYQQSLDQGLQFLIQYYNGEERAKGNILERFSAQQFPDLHSELNLSSLELGDSALYFCASSGDTGELFFGEGSRLTVL.

This clonotype was recorded at least ten times. The chain recombines TRBV12-3 or TRBV12-4 with TRBJ1-6, with D unclear. The CDR3 contains 16 residues. V lost 5 bases to trimming and J lost 7 bases, with 18 bases between them. CDR3 amino acids: CASSLHQQGRNSPLHF. DNA of the CDR3: TGTGCCAGCAGTCTCCACCAACAAGGGAGAAATTCACCCCTCCACTTT.

This clonotype has just a few counts. This rearrangement joins TRBV4-2 to TRBJ2-7, with 8 bases fitting TRBD1. Trimming removed 4 bases from V and 3 bases from J; junction bases left unmatched: 8. The CDR3 covers 15 residues. Looked up from germline, CDR1 is LGHNA and CDR2 is YNFKEQ. As DNA, the CDR3 is TGTGCCAGCAGCCGTGACAGGGGCGGTCACTACGAGCAGTACTTC. As protein: CASSRDRGGHYEQYF.

This clonotype was seen a handful of times. At one end, the junction sequence differs from germline, possibly due to a read error. The V gene is TRBV4-2, the J gene TRBJ2-7; 10 nucleotides match TRBD2. CDR1 is LGHNA and CDR2 is YNFKEQ in the germline V gene. The CDR3 has 15 residues. In DNA form, the CDR3 reads TGTGCCAGCAGCCAAGAGCTGGCTAGCGGGAGCCACCGGGCCTTC. Protein: CASSQELASGSHRAF.

This clonotype was detected ten times or more. The chain has TRBV20-1 and TRBJ1-1, with 8 positions matching TRBD1. This CDR3 spans 14 amino acids. Germline lookup yields CDR1 DFQATT and CDR2 SNEGSKA (reference sequence). The V and J ends lost 5 bases and 1 base, in that order; junction bases with no gene match: 6. The CDR3, as DNA: TGCAGTGCTTACGACAGGGGAACGAACACTGAAGCTTTCTTT. This encodes CSAYDRGTNTEAFF.

This clonotype has a count of ten or more. The chain combines TRBV29-1 with TRBJ2-7, with D perhaps TRBD1 (8 bases). The ends were cut back, 6 bases at V and 5 bases at J, with 26 bases in the middle. CDR3 length: 16 residues. Germline CDR1 is SQVTM and CDR2 is ANQGSEA. CDR3 residues: CSVRGGETGVLDEQYF. Here the CDR3 DNA reads TGCAGCGTCAGGGGGGGGGAGACAGGGGTCCTGGACGAGCAGTACTTC.

This clonotype showed up just a few times. V usage is TRBV6-2 or TRBV6-3 and J usage is TRBJ2-3; 8 positions match TRBD2. The CDR3 runs 13 residues. CDR1 and CDR2 (germline): MNHEY, SVGEGT. J gave up 3 bases and V 7 bases, and 3 bases lay outside the gene matches. The CDR3 DNA reads as TGTGCCAGCACCCCTAGCGGGACAGATACGCAGTATTTT. This translates into CASTPSGTDTQYF.

At least ten counts were recorded for this clonotype. The CDR3 here is CAISDQGSFYGYTF. Written as DNA, the CDR3 is TGTGCCATCAGTGACCAGGGGTCCTTCTATGGCTACACCTTC. This chain connects TRBV10-3 to TRBJ1-2; D perhaps matches TRBD1 (6 bases). Trimming stripped 3 bases from V and 4 bases from J, with 12 bases between. CDR1 and CDR2 from the germline V gene are ENHRY and SYGVKD. There are 14 residues in the CDR3.

This clonotype was counted ten times or more. The chain employs TRBV28 and TRBJ1-1; possibly TRBD1 for D (5 bases). Trimming pared 2 bases from V and 1 base from J, leaving 8 bases between. This CDR3 has 14 residues. In germline, CDR1 is MDHEN, CDR2 SYDVKM. In nucleotides, the CDR3 is TGTGCCAGCAGTTTAGCGACAGCGAACACTGAAGCTTTCTTT. This translates into CASSLATANTEAFF.

The rearrangement links TRBV5-4 to TRBJ1-3; unclear D gene. The CDR3 is 14 residues long. Trimming took 2 bases from V and 3 from J, leaving 9 bases between them. Germline CDR1 SGHNT, CDR2 YYREEE (reference sequence). CDR3 in amino acids: CASSLVVYGNTIYF. The CDR3 coding sequence is TGTGCCAGCAGCTTAGTCGTTTATGGAAACACCATATATTTT. The full variable domain, completed using reference TRBV5-4 and TRBJ1-3, is ETGVTQSPTHLIKTRGQQVTLRCSSQSGHNTVSWYQQALGQGPQFIFQYYREEENGRGNFPPRFSGLQFPNYSSELNVNALELDDSALYLCASSLVVYGNTIYFGEGSWLTVV.

This clonotype was detected once. This rearrangement joins TRBV7-3 to TRBJ1-6, with 10 bases fitting TRBD1. V gave up 3 bases and J gave up 7 bases; unmatched junction bases: 3. This CDR3 contains 15 residues. From germline, CDR1 is SGHTA and CDR2 FQGTGA. CDR3: CASSFDRGQNSPLHF. For the CDR3, the DNA is TGTGCCAGCAGCTTCGACAGGGGGCAGAATTCACCCCTCCACTTT.